This TCR beta chain was identified during a study of shared clonotypes between healthy human individuals. Germline V CDR1 and CDR2: SGHAT, FQNNGV. The CDR3 extends over 15 amino acids. V lost 3 bases to trimming and J lost 2 bases; unmatched junction nucleotides: 7. CD8 cells regarded as naive lacked CD45RO, were positively chosen for CCR7, and omitted terminally differentiated effector memory CD45RA+ cells. Healthy and HIV-negative, the adult donors had no recent acute infections or vaccinations. The repertoire was sequenced with immunoSEQ multiplex PCR; TCRdb's copy has only in-frame clones and lacks some. There are some 1,900,000 clones in the sample; about 95% occur only once, and under 1.5% lies in the top ten. A single count supports this clone. The target antigen is unknown. The study, taken as a whole, reports: Among donors, clonotype sharing was expected to be affected by sequencing depth. Naive subsets typically showed greater estimated richness than memory subsets. A handful of donors held 5% to 5.5% of naive CD4 clonotypes in common.

V is TRBV11-2 and J is TRBJ2-7, with TRBD2 identical over 7 bases. The sequence came from a young man in good health. Sequencing was done on a sample of naive CD8+ T cells sorted from blood. This CDR3 reads CASSFDPSGAYEQYF. Here the CDR3 DNA reads TGTGCCAGCAGCTTCGATCCTAGCGGCGCCTACGAGCAGTACTTC.